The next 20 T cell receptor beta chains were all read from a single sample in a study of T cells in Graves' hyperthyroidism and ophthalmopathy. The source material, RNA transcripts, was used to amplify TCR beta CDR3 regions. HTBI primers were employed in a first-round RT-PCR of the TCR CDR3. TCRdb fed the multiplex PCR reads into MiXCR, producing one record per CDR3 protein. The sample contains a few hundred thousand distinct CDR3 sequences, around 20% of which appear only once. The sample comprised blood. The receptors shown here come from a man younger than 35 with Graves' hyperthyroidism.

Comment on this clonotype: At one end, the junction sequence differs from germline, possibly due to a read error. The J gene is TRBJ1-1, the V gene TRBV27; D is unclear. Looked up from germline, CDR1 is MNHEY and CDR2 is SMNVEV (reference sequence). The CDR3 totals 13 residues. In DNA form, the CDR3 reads TGTGCCAGCAGGCTGGGCCAGAACACTGAGGCTTTCTTT. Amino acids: CASRLGQNTEAFF.

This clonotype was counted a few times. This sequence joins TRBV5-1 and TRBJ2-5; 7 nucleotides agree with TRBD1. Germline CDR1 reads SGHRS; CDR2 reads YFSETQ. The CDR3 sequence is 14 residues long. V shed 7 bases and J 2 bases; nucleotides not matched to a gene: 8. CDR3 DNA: TGCGCCAGCGCCTCGGGACAGACACAAGAGACCCAGTACTTC. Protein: CASASGQTQETQYF.

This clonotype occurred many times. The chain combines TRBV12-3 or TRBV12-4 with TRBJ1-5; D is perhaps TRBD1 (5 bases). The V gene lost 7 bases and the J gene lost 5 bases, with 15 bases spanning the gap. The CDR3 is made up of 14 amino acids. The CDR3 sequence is CASTPSGPHQPQHF. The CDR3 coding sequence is TGTGCCAGCACCCCCTCAGGGCCTCATCAGCCCCAGCATTTT.

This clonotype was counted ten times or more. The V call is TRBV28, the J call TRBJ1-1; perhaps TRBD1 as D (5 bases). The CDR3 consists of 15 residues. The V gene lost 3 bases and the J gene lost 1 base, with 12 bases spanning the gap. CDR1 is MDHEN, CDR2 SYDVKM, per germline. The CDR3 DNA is TGTGCCAGCAGTTTTTGGGGACGGACGAACACTGAAGCTTTCTTT. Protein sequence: CASSFWGRTNTEAFF.

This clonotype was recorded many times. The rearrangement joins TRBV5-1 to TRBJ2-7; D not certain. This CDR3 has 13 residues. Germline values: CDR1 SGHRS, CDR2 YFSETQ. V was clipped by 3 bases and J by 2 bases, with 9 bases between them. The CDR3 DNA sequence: TGCGCCAGCAGCTCCTTTTTCGCCTACGAGCAGTACTTC. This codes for CASSSFFAYEQYF.

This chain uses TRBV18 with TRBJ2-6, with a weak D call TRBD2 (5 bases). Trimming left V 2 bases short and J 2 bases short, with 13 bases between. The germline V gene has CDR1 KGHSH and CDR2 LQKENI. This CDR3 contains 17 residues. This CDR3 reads CASSPRKAGPGANVLTF. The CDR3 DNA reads TGTGCCAGCTCACCAAGAAAGGCGGGCCCTGGGGCCAACGTCCTGACTTTC.

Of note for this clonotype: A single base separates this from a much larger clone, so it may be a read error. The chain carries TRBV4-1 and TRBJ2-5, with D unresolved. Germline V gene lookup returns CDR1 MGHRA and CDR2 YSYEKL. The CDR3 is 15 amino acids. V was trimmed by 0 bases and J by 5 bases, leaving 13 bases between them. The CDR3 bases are TGCGCCAGCAGCCAAGATCTAAGGATAGAGGAGACCCAGTACTTC. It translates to CASSQDLRIEETQYF.

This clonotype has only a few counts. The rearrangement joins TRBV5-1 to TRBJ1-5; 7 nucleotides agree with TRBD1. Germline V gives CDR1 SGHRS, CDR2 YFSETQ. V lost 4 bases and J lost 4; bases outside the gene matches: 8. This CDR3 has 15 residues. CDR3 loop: CASSLAGTENQPQHF. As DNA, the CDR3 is TGCGCCAGCAGCCTCGCCGGGACAGAAAATCAGCCCCAGCATTTT.

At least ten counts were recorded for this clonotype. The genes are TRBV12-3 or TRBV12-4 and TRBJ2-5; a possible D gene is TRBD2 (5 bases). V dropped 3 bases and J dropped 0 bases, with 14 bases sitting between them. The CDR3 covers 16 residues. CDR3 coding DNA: TGTGCCAGCAGTTTTGCGGCAGGAGGCTACCAAGAGACCCAGTACTTC. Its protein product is CASSFAAGGYQETQYF.

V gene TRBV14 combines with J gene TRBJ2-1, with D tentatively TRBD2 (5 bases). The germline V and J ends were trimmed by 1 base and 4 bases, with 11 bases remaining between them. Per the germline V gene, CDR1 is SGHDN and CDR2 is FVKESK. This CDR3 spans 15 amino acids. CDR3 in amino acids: CASSQAGKGYNEQFF. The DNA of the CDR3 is TGTGCCAGCAGCCAAGCGGGGAAAGGGTACAATGAGCAGTTCTTC.

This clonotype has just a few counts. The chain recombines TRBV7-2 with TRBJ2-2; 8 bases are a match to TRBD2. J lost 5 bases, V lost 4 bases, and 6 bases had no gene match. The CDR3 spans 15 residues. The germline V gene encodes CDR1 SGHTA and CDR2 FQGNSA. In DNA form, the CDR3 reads TGTGCCAGCAGCTCAAACCCTAGCGGGACCGGGGAGCTGTTTTTT. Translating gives CASSSNPSGTGELFF.

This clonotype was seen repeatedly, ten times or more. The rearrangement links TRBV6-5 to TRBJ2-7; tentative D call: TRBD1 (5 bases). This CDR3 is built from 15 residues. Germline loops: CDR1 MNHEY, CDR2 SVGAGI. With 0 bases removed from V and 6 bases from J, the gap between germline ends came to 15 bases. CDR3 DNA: TGTGCCAGCAGTTACTCGAAAGGGGCGCGCAGCGAGCAGTACTTC. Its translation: CASSYSKGARSEQYF.

CDR3 amino acids: CASSEQDYSNQPQHF. The CDR3 DNA follows: TGTGCCAGCAGTGAACAGGATTATAGCAATCAGCCCCAGCATTTT. The chain joins TRBV2 to TRBJ1-5; no definite D call. The germline V gene encodes CDR1 SNHLY and CDR2 FYNNEI. V lost 2 bases to trimming and J lost 0 bases, with 8 bases between them. The CDR3 sequence is 15 residues long.

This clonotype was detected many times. The CDR3 bases are TGTGCCAGCAGCCACAGGGCCTATCCCCATGGCTACACCTTC. It encodes CASSHRAYPHGYTF. The rearrangement links TRBV7-9 to TRBJ1-2; perhaps TRBD1 as D (6 bases). CDR3 length: 14 amino acids. V was pared by 5 bases and J by 6 bases, with 16 bases between. Per the germline V gene, CDR1 is SEHNR and CDR2 is FQNEAQ (reference sequence).

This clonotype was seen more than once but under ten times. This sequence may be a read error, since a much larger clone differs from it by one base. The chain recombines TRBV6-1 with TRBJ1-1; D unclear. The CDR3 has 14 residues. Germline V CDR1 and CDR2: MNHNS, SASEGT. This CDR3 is CASSGDLSNTEALF. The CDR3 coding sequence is TGTGCCAGCAGTGGCGACCTGTCGAACACTGAAGCTCTCTTT.

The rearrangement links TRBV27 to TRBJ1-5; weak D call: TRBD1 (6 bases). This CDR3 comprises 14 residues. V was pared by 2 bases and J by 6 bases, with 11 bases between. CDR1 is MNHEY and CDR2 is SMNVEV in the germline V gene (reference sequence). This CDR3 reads CASSLIRGGQPQHF. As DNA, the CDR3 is TGTGCCAGCAGTTTAATCAGGGGTGGTCAGCCCCAGCATTTT.

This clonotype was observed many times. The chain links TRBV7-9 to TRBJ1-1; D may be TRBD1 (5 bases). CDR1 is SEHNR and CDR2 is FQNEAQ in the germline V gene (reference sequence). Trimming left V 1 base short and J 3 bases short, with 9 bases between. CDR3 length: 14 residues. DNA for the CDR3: TGTGCCAGCAGCTTAGGGGGGGAGTACACTGAAGCTTTCTTT. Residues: CASSLGGEYTEAFF.

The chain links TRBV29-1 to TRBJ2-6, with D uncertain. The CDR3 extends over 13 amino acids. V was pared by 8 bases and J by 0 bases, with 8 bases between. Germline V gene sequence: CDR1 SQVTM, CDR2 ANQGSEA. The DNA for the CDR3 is TGCAGCACACGGACCTCTGGGGCCAACGTCCTGACTTTC. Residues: CSTRTSGANVLTF.

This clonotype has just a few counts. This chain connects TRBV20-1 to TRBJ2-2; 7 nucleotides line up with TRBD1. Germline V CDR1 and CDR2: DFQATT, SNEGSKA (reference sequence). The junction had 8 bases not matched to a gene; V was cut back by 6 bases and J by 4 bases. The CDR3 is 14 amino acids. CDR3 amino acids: CSARQGSGTGELFF. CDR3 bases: TGCAGTGCCAGACAGGGCTCCGGCACCGGGGAGCTGTTTTTT.

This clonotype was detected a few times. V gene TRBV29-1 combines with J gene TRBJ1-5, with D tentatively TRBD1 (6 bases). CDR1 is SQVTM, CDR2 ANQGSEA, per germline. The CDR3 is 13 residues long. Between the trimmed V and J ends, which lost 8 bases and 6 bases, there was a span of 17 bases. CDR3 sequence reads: CSLTGSRGQPQHF. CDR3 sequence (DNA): TGCAGCCTTACAGGGTCGAGGGGTCAGCCCCAGCATTTT.